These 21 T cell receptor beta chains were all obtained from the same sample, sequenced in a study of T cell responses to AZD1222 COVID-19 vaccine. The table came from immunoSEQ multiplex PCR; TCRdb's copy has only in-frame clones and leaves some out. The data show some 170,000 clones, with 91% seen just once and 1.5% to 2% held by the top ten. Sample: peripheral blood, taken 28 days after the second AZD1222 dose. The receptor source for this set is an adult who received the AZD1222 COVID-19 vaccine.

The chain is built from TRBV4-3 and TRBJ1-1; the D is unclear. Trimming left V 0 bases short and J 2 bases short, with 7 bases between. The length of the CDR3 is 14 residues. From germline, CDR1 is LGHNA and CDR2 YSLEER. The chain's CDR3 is CASSQEDGNTEAFF. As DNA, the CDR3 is TGCGCCAGCAGCCAAGAGGATGGTAACACTGAAGCTTTCTTT.

The CDR3 sequence is CASNQVHSGNTIYF. CDR3 sequence (DNA): TGTGCCAGCAACCAGGTCCACTCTGGAAACACCATATATTTT. V usage is TRBV6-5 and J usage is TRBJ1-3, with D unresolved. V lost 7 bases and J lost 0, with 10 bases in between. The CDR3 is 14 amino acids. Germline V gene lookup returns CDR1 MNHEY and CDR2 SVGAGI.

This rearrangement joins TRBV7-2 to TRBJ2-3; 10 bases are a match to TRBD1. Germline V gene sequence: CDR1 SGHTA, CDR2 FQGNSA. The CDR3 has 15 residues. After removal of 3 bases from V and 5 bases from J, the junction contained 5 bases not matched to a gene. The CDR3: CASSFGTGVGDTQYF. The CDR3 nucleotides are TGTGCCAGCAGCTTCGGGACAGGGGTAGGAGATACGCAGTATTTT. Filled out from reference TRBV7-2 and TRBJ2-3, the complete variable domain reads GAGVSQSPSNKVTEKGKDVELRCDPISGHTALYWYRQSLGQGLEFLIYFQGNSAPDKSGLPSDRFSAERTGGSVSTLTIQRTQQEDSAVYLCASSFGTGVGDTQYFGPGTRLTVL.

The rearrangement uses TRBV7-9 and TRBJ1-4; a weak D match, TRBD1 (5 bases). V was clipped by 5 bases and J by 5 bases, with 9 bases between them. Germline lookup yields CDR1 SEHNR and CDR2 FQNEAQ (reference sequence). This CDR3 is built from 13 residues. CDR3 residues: CASSLGLNEKLFF. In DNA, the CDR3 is TGTGCCAGCAGCCTGGGACTGAATGAAAAACTGTTTTTT.

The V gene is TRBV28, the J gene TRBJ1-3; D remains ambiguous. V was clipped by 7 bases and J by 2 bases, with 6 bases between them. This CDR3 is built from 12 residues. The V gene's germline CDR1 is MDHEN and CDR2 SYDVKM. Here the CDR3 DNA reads TGTGCCAGCACGGAGACTGGAAACACCATATATTTT. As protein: CASTETGNTIYF. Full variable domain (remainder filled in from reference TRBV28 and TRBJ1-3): DVKVTQSSRYLVKRTGEKVFLECVQDMDHENMFWYRQDPGLGLRLIYFSYDVKMKEKGDIPEGYSVSREKKERFSLILESASTNQTSMYLCASTETGNTIYFGEGSWLTVV.

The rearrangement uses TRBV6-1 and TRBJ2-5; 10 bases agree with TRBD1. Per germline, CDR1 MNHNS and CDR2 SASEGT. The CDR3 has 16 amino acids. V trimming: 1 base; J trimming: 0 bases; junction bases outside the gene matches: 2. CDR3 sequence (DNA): TGTGCCAGCAGTGAAGACGACAGGGGGCACCAAGAGACCCAGTACTTC. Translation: CASSEDDRGHQETQYF.

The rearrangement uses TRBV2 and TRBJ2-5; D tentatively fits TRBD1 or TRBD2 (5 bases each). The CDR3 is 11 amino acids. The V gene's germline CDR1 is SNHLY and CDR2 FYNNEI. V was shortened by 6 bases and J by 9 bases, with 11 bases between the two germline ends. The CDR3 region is CASSRRTPQYF. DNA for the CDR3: TGTGCCAGCAGCAGGAGGACACCCCAGTACTTC. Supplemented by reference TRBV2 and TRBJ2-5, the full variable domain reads EPEVTQTPSHQVTQMGQEVILRCVPISNHLYFYWYRQILGQKVEFLVSFYNNEISEKSEIFDDQFSVERPDGSNFTLKIRSTKLEDSAMYFCASSRRTPQYFGPGTRLLVL.

CDR3 sequence: CASSMSGLANYEQYF. Written as DNA, the CDR3 is TGTGCCAGTAGTATGTCGGGACTAGCCAACTACGAGCAGTACTTC. The V call is TRBV19, the J call TRBJ2-7, with TRBD2 matching over 9 bases. This CDR3 is built from 15 residues. J gave up 3 bases and V 3 bases, and 6 bases lay outside the gene matches. Looked up from germline, CDR1 is LNHDA and CDR2 is SQIVND (reference sequence).

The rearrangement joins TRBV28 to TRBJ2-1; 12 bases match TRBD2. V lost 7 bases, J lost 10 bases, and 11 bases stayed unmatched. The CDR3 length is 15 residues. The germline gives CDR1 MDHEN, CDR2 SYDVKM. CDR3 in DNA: TGTGCCAGCACTGCGGGGCTAGCGGGGGGGACAGAGCAGTTCTTC. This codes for CASTAGLAGGTEQFF.

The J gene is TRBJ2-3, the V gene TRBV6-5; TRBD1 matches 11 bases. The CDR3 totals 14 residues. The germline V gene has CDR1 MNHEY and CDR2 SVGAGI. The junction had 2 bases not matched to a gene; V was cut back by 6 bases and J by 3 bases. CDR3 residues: CASSGTGGTDTQYF. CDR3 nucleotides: TGTGCCAGCAGCGGGACAGGGGGTACAGATACGCAGTATTTT.

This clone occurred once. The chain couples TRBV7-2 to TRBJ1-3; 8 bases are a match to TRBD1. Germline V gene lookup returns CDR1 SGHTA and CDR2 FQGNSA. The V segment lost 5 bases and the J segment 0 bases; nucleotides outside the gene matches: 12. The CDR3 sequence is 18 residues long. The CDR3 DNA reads TGTGCCAGCAGCCCCTCAAGGGGACAGGTCCTCTCTGGAAACACCATATATTTT. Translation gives CASSPSRGQVLSGNTIYF.

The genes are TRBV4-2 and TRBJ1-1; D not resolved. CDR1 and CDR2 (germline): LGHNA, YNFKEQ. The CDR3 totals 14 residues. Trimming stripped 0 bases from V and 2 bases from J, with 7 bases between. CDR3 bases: TGTGCCAGCAGCCAAGAAACGAGAAACACTGAAGCTTTCTTT. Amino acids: CASSQETRNTEAFF.

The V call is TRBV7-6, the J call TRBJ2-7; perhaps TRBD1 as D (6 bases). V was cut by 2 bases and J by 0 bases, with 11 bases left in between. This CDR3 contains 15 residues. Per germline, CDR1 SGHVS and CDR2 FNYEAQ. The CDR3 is CASSLWAGASYEQYF. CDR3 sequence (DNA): TGTGCCAGCAGCTTATGGGCAGGGGCCTCCTACGAGCAGTACTTC. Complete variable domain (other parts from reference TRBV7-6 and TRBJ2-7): GAGVSQSPRYKVTKRGQDVALRCDPISGHVSLYWYRQALGQGPEFLTYFNYEAQQDKSGLPNDRFSAERPEGSISTLTIQRTEQRDSAMYRCASSLWAGASYEQYFGPGTRLTVT.

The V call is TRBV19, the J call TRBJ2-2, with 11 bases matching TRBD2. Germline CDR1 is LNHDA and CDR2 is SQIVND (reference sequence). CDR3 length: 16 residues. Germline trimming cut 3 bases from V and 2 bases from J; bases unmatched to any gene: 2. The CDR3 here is CASSITSGRNTGELFF. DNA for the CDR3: TGTGCCAGTAGTATCACTAGCGGGAGAAACACCGGGGAGCTGTTTTTT.

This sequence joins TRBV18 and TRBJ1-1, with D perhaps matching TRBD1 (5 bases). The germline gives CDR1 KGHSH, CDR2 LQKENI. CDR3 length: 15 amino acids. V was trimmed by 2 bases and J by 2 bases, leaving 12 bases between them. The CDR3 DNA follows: TGTGCCAGCTCACCAGGGTCAGGGCGAAACACTGAAGCTTTCTTT. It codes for CASSPGSGRNTEAFF.

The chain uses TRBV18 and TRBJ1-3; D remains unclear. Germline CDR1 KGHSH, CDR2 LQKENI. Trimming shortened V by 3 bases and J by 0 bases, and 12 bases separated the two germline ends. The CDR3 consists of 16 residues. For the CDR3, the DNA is TGTGCCAGCTCACCCTTGCCCATCAGCTCTGGAAACACCATATATTTT. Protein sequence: CASSPLPISSGNTIYF.

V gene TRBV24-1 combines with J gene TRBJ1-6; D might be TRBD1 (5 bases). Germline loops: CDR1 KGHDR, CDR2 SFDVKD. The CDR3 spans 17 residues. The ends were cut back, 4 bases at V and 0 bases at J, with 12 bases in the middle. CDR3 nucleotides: TGTGCCACCAGTGACCGAGACAGTAGCTCCTATAATTCACCCCTCCACTTT. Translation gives CATSDRDSSSYNSPLHF.

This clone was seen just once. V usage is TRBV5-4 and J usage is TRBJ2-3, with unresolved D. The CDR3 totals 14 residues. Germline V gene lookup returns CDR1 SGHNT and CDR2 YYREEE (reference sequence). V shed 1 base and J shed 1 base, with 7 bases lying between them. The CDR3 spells CASSLWQRTDTQYF. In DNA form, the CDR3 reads TGTGCCAGCAGCTTGTGGCAGCGCACAGATACGCAGTATTTT.

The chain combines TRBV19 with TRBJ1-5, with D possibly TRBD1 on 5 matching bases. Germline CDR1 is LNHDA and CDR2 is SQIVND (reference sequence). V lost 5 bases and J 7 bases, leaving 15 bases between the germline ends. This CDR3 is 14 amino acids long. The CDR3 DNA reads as TGTGCCAGTAGTTTCTCGGGACGCCCCCAGCCCCAGCATTTT. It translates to CASSFSGRPQPQHF.

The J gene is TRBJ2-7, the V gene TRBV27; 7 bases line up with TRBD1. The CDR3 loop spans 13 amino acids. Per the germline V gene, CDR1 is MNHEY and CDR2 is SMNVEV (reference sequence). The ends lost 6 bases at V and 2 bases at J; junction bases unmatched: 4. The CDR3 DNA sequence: TGTGCCAGCAGGCATCAGGGGGCCTACGAGCAGTACTTC. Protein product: CASRHQGAYEQYF.

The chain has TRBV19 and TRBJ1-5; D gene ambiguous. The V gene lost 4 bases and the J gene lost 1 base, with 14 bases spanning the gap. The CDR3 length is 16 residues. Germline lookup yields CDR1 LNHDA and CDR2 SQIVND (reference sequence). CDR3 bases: TGTGCCAGTAGTACCCCCGGACGGAGCAGCAATCAGCCCCAGCATTTT. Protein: CASSTPGRSSNQPQHF.